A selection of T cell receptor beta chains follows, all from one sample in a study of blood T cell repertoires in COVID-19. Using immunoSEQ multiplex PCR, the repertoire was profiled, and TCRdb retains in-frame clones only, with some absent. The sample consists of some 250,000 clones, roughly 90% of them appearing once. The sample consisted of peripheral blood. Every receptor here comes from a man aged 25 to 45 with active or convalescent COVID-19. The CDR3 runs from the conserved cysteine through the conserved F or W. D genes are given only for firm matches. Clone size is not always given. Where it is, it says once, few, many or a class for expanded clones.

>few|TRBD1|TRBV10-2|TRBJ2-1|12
CASRGQVGGQFF
TGCGCCAGCAGGGGACAGGTTGGGGGGCAGTTCTTC
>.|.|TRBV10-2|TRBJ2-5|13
CASSGIRGETQYF
TGCGCCAGCAGTGGGATCCGGGGAGAGACCCAGTACTTC
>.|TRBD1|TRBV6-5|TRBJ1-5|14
CASSPGQGNQPQHF
TGTGCCAGCAGTCCAGGACAGGGGAATCAGCCCCAGCATTTT
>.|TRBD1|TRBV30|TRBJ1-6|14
CAWSLGQGNSPLHF
TGTGCCTGGAGTCTAGGACAGGGCAATTCACCCCTCCACTTT
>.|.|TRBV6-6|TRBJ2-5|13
CASSYGIEETQYF
TGTGCCAGCAGTTACGGTATAGAAGAGACCCAGTACTTC
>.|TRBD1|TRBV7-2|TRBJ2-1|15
CASSSGGTGSNEQFF
TGTGCCAGCAGCTCCGGCGGGACAGGGAGCAATGAGCAGTTCTTC
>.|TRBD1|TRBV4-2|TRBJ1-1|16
CASSHGQGATYTEAFF
TGTGCCAGCAGCCACGGACAGGGGGCAACCTACACTGAAGCTTTCTTT
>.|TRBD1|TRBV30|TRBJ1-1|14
CAWSRTGVNTEAFF
TGTGCCTGGAGTAGGACAGGGGTAAACACTGAAGCTTTCTTT
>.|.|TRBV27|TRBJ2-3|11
CASRMGAVQYF
TGTGCCAGCAGAATGGGAGCTGTGCAGTATTTT
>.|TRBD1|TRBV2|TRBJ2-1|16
CASTGQGARSSYEQFF
TGTGCCAGTACCGGACAGGGGGCGAGGTCTTCTTATGAGCAGTTCTTC
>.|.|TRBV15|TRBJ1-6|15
CATSRDSRGNSPLHF
TGTGCCACCAGCAGAGATAGCAGGGGTAATTCACCCCTCCACTTT
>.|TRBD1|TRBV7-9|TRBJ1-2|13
CASRLGTVYGYTF
TGTGCCAGCAGACTCGGGACAGTCTATGGCTACACCTTC
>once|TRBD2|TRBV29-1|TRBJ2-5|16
CSVAKRGLAGKETQYF
TGCAGCGTCGCCAAAAGAGGACTAGCGGGGAAAGAGACCCAGTACTTC
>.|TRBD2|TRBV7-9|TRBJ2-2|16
CASRTQGTSGTGELFF
TGTGCCAGTCGAACGCAGGGGACTAGCGGGACCGGGGAGCTGTTTTTT
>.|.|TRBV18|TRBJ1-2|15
CASSPRTGLSYGYTF
TGTGCCAGCTCACCACGTACAGGGTTGAGCTATGGCTACACCTTC
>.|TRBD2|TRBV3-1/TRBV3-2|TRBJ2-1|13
CASNGGAANEQFF
TGTGCCAGCAACGGGGGGGCCGCAAATGAGCAGTTCTTC
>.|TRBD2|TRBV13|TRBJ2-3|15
CASSLLAGDTDTQYF
TGTGCCAGCAGCTTACTAGCGGGCGATACAGATACGCAGTATTTT
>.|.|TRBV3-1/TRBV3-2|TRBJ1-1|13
CASAGRENTEAFF
TGTGCCAGCGCCGGTCGAGAGAACACTGAAGCTTTCTTT
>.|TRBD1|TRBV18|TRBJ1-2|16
CASSPNLWGQDYGYTF
TGTGCCAGCTCACCAAATTTGTGGGGACAGGATTATGGCTACACCTTC
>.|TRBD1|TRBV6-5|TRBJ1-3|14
CASRTGAAGNTIYF
TGTGCCAGCAGAACAGGGGCCGCTGGAAACACCATATATTTT
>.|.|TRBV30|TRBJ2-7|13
CAWSAGVSYEQYF
TGTGCCTGGAGTGCCGGGGTCTCCTACGAGCAGTACTTC
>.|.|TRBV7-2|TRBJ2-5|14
CASSLVFGGETQYF
TGTGCCAGCAGCTTAGTGTTTGGGGGGGAGACCCAGTACTTC
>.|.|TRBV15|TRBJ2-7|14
CATSQTDTVYEQYF
TGTGCCACCAGCCAAACCGACACCGTCTACGAGCAGTACTTC
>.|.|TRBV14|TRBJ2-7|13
CASSQVTYYEQYF
TGTGCCAGCAGCCAAGTGACATACTACGAGCAGTACTTC
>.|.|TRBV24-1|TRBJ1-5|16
CATSDPSSGLDQPQHF
TGTGCCACCAGTGATCCCTCCTCGGGACTAGATCAGCCCCAGCATTTT
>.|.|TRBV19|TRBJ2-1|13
CASSIGGDNEQFF
TGTGCCAGTAGTATAGGGGGGGACAATGAGCAGTTCTTC
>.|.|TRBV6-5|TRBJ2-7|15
CASSLHRDSTYEQYF
TGTGCCAGCAGTCTGCACCGGGATTCTACCTACGAGCAGTACTTC
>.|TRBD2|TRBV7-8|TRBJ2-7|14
CASSRSDGGGEQYF
TGTGCCAGCAGCCGCTCGGACGGGGGGGGCGAGCAGTACTTC
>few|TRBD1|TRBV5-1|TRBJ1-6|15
CASSEGDRNNSPLHF
TGCGCCAGCAGCGAAGGGGACAGGAATAATTCACCCCTCCACTTT
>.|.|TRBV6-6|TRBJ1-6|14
CASSYDTRFSPLHF
TGTGCCAGCAGTTATGACACCAGATTTTCACCCCTCCACTTT
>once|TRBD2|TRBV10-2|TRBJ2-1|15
CASSAPGTSGGKQFF
TGCGCCAGCAGTGCCCCGGGGACTAGCGGGGGAAAGCAGTTCTTC
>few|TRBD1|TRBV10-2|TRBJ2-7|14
CASSGGTGGYEQYF
TGCGCCAGCAGTGGGGGGACAGGGGGCTACGAGCAGTACTTC
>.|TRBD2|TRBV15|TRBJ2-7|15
CATSREKLAGLEQYF
TGTGCCACCAGCAGGGAAAAATTAGCGGGGCTCGAGCAGTACTTC
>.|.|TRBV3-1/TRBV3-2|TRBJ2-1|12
CASSQDSDEQFF
TGTGCCAGCAGCCAAGATAGCGATGAGCAGTTCTTC
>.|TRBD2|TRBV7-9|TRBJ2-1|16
CASSFKRGGMDNEQFF
TGTGCCAGCAGCTTTAAGCGGGGGGGTATGGACAATGAGCAGTTCTTC
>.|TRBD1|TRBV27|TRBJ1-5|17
CASSLLGGQVGNQPQHF
TGTGCCAGCAGTTTATTGGGGGGACAGGTTGGGAATCAGCCCCAGCATTTT
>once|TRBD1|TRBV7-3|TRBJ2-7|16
CASSSTPGQATYEQYF
TGTGCCAGCAGCTCGACACCGGGACAGGCTACCTACGAGCAGTACTTC
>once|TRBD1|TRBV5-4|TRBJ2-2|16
CASSLEGTGVGGELFF
TGTGCCAGCAGCTTGGAAGGGACAGGGGTTGGGGGGGAGCTGTTTTTT
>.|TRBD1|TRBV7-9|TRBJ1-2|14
CASSLAGQRSGYTF
TGTGCCAGCAGCTTAGCGGGACAGCGGTCCGGCTACACCTTC
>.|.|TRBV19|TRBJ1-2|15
CASTLGRGANYGYTF
TGTGCCAGTACTTTGGGCAGGGGAGCTAACTATGGCTACACCTTC
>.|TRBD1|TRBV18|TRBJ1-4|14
CASSPGQENEKLFF
TGTGCCAGCTCACCCGGACAGGAGAATGAAAAACTGTTTTTT
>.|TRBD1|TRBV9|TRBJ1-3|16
CASEGAERKTGNTIYF
TGTGCCAGCGAGGGGGCGGAGAGGAAGACTGGAAACACCATATATTTT
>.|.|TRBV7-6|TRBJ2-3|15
CASSPGDEDTDTQYF
TGTGCCAGCAGCCCGGGGGACGAAGACACAGATACGCAGTATTTT
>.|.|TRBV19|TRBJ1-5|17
CASSIEGAGYSNQPQHF
TGTGCCAGTAGTATAGAGGGCGCAGGATATAGCAATCAGCCCCAGCATTTT
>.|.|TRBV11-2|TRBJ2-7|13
CASSFTPEHEQYF
TGTGCCAGCAGCTTTACACCTGAACACGAGCAGTACTTC
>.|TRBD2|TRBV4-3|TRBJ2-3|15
CASSRSGGYRDTQYF
TGCGCCAGCAGTAGGTCGGGGGGTTATCGCGATACGCAGTATTTT
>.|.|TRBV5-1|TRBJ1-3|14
CASSLYSSGNTIYF
TGCGCCAGCAGCTTGTACAGTTCTGGAAACACCATATATTTT
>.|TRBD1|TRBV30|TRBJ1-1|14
CAWSGTGAYTEAFF
TGTGCCTGGAGTGGGACAGGGGCGTACACTGAAGCTTTCTTT